This TCR beta chain emerged from a study of technical replicates of blood from a few donors. TCRdb's table, derived via immunoSEQ multiplex PCR, lists solely in-frame clones and lacks some. The profile shows tens of thousands of clones, around 97% of them singletons. CDR3 length equals 14 residues. Trimming left V 5 bases short and J 6 bases short, with 17 bases between. Germline CDR1 and CDR2: LNHDA and SQIVND (reference sequence). The V gene is TRBV19, the J gene TRBJ2-7; D perhaps matches TRBD2 (6 bases). Specimen: T cells isolated from PBMCs. The sequence came from a human donor in good health. The CDR3 bases are TGTGCCAGTAGTGTCAAAGAGTCTAGCGCCGAGCAGTACTTC. Translation gives CASSVKESSAEQYF.